The sequence of this T cell receptor (beta chain) was determined in a study of Tregs in tolerant kidney transplant recipients. Study-wide findings and caveats: Antigen-driven expansion was suggested because donor-specific Tregs expanded more than all Tregs in tolerant patients. Expanding Tregs on activated donor B cells appeared to best identify donor-specific TCRbeta clones. The small number of patients limits these findings pending further validation. Nucleotide sequences could not be compared across some patients' samples due to primer changes.

Turning to this clone: What it binds is unknown. The read gets to within 3 residues of the CDR3 end, and the germline J gene fills in the rest.

Trimming pared 4 bases from V and 6 bases from J, leaving 21 bases between. CDR1 and CDR2 (germline): SGHNT, YYREEE (reference sequence). This CDR3 has 16 residues. Sequencing was performed with immunoSEQ multiplex PCR; in TCRdb, only in-frame clones are kept and a portion is missing. Its table lists about 48,000 clones. The sample in question was CD4+ T cells from blood, obtained before the transplant. This TCR came from a human donor who received a combined kidney and bone marrow transplant. This sequence joins TRBV5-4 and TRBJ2-3; D is undetermined. CDR3 bases read: TGTGCCAGCAGCGTACCCGGCTCAGGCCTATTTGATACG. Protein sequence: CASSVPGSGLFDT. The whole CDR3 is CASSVPGSGLFDTQYF.